Listed below are T cell receptor beta chains from one sample, sequenced in a study of blood T cells in healthy people across ages. TCRdb processed the 5' RACE reads anew with MiXCR; each CDR3 protein has one entry. The table shows hundreds of thousands of distinct CDR3 sequences, with roughly 60% occurring only once. The sequenced sample consisted of blood. The receptors here all came from a man aged 30 to 39 in good health. CDR3s include the opening cysteine and the closing phenylalanine or tryptophan. The D gene is left open where the match is weak. The size entry is marked missing in some rows and otherwise reads once, few, many or a size class.

clone_size	d_call	v_call	j_call	cdr3_length	cdr3_nt	cdr3_aa
-	-	TRBV12-3/TRBV12-4	TRBJ2-3	10	TGTGCCAGCAGGCCGGATACGCAGTATTTT	CASRPDTQYF
-	TRBD1	TRBV20-1	TRBJ1-6	14	TGCAGTCCCCTCCGGGACAGTACGAATTCACCCCTCCACTTT	CSPLRDSTNSPLHF
-	-	TRBV2	TRBJ2-4	12	TGTGCCAGCAGTGAAAGAGCGACCAGCCAGTACTTC	CASSERATSQYF
-	TRBD2	TRBV9	TRBJ2-1	16	TGTGCCAGCAGCGTAGAGTCTAGCGGGGGGGACAATGAGCAGTTCTTC	CASSVESSGGDNEQFF
-	TRBD2	TRBV12-3/TRBV12-4	TRBJ2-7	17	TGTGCCAGCAGTTTCTCACCTACTAGCGGGAACACCGCCGAGCAGTACTTC	CASSFSPTSGNTAEQYF
-	TRBD2	TRBV15	TRBJ2-7	16	TGTGCCACCAGCAGGGACACGGGAGGGCCGGCCGCCGAGCAGTACTTC	CATSRDTGGPAAEQYF
few	TRBD1	TRBV7-2	TRBJ2-7	15	TGTGCCAGCAGCCGGACAGGGTCGGGGTCCTACGAGCAGTACTTC	CASSRTGSGSYEQYF
-	TRBD1	TRBV4-2	TRBJ1-2	14	TGTGCCAGCAGCCCGGGACAGGTTGGGCATGGCTACACCTTC	CASSPGQVGHGYTF
-	-	TRBV20-1	TRBJ2-5	12	TGCAGTGCCCCGTGGGGGGACGAGACCCAGTACTTC	CSAPWGDETQYF
few	-	TRBV20-1	TRBJ1-2	11	TGCAGTTCTATCCAGAACTATGGCTACACCTTC	CSSIQNYGYTF